The clone carrying this T cell receptor (beta chain) was found once. TCRdb's table, derived via immunoSEQ multiplex PCR, lists solely in-frame clones and lacks some. The data hold hundreds of thousands of clones, with around 96% observed a single time. The CDR3 totals 16 residues. Trimming pared 4 bases from V and 4 bases from J, leaving 19 bases between. Germline V gives CDR1 MNHEY, CDR2 SMNVEV (reference sequence). It was CD45RO-negative cells, positively selected for CCR7, that made up naive CD8 cells, with terminally differentiated effector memory CD45RA+ cells excluded. The source of the sample is a study of shared clonotypes between healthy human individuals.

The origin of this receptor is a young woman in good health. The sequencing input was naive CD8+ T cells sorted from blood. The chain joins TRBV27 to TRBJ1-2; D might be TRBD1 (5 bases). In DNA form, the CDR3 reads TGTGCCAGCAGTTACCTCCGGGACCTTGGGGCCTATGGCTACACCTTC. Protein: CASSYLRDLGAYGYTF.